Presented here are 15 T cell receptor beta chains from one specimen sequenced in a study of T-cell memory formation after mild COVID-19. TCRdb passed the 5' RACE reads through MiXCR, listing each CDR3 protein once. This table has about 190,000 distinct CDR3 sequences, around 18% appearing once. The sequencing input was PBMCs or a T cell subset sorted from them (not recorded which). Every receptor here comes from an adult woman who had mild COVID-19 (a few samples of this study predate the infection). Cell type and time point are not known.

This clonotype was seen a few times. CDR3 protein: CASSLGTGALNEQFF. The CDR3 region has the DNA TGCGCCAGCAGCTTGGGGACAGGGGCATTGAATGAGCAGTTCTTC. The chain couples TRBV5-1 to TRBJ2-1, with TRBD1 identical over 9 bases. CDR1 and CDR2 from the germline V gene are SGHRS and YFSETQ. The CDR3 runs 15 residues. V was pared by 0 bases and J by 7 bases, with 5 bases of the junction left unmatched.

V usage is TRBV4-1 and J usage is TRBJ1-1; D may be TRBD1 (5 bases). The CDR3 covers 15 residues. The V end lost 5 bases, the J end lost 2 bases, and 15 bases lay between the germline ends. Germline CDR1 and CDR2: MGHRA and YSYEKL. The DNA for the CDR3 is TGCGCCAGCAGCGCAACCGGGACGACTAACACTGAAGCTTTCTTT. This codes for CASSATGTTNTEAFF.

The rearrangement joins TRBV29-1 to TRBJ1-2, with 7 bases identical to TRBD1. This CDR3 spans 17 amino acids. Per the germline V gene, CDR1 is SQVTM and CDR2 is ANQGSEA. The V and J ends lost 0 bases and 4 bases, in that order; junction bases with no gene match: 14. CDR3 loop: CSVEDRGQSLLRYGYTF. For the CDR3, the DNA is TGCAGCGTTGAAGATCGGGGACAGTCCCTACTGCGCTATGGCTACACCTTC. Filled out from reference TRBV29-1 and TRBJ1-2, the complete variable domain reads SAVISQKPSRDICQRGTSLTIQCQVDSQVTMMFWYRQQPGQSLTLIATANQGSEATYESGFVIDKFPISRPNLTFSTLTVSNMSPEDSSIYLCSVEDRGQSLLRYGYTFGSGTRLTVV.

The chain carries TRBV14 and TRBJ2-1; D is perhaps TRBD2 (5 bases). V lost 2 bases and J lost 5, with 19 bases in between. Looked up from germline, CDR1 is SGHDN and CDR2 is FVKESK. The CDR3 length is 17 residues. The CDR3 DNA follows: TGTGCCAGCAGCCAACACCGAGCCAGACGGGGAGACAATGAGCAGTTCTTC. Its translation is CASSQHRARRGDNEQFF.

This clonotype was seen only a few times. The rearrangement uses TRBV29-1 and TRBJ2-2; TRBD2 matches at 15 bases. The CDR3 contains 15 residues. Germline CDR1 reads SQVTM; CDR2 reads ANQGSEA. The trim removed 6 bases at V and 8 bases at J, leaving 7 bases unmatched. CDR3 in amino acids: CSVAGLAGGAGELFF. The CDR3 DNA reads TGCAGCGTCGCCGGACTAGCGGGAGGGGCAGGGGAGCTGTTTTTT.

This clonotype has just one count. This chain joins TRBV6-5 and TRBJ1-6; D unresolved. With 5 bases removed from V and 6 bases from J, the gap between germline ends came to 8 bases. Germline CDR1 is MNHEY and CDR2 is SVGAGI. The CDR3 runs 13 residues. CDR3 in DNA: TGTGCCAGCAGTCCTGGGCCTAATTCACCCCTCCACTTT. Translated: CASSPGPNSPLHF.

In its sample, this clonotype was seen many times. The rearrangement joins TRBV24-1 to TRBJ2-3; TRBD2 agrees at 9 bases. This CDR3 spans 16 amino acids. Germline V gives CDR1 KGHDR, CDR2 SFDVKD. V was clipped by 4 bases and J by 2 bases; unmatched bases: 6. The CDR3 DNA reads TGTGCCACCAGTGACTCCCGACTAGCGGACACAGATACGCAGTATTTT. Amino acid sequence: CATSDSRLADTDTQYF.

This clonotype has ten or more counts. The chain employs TRBV5-1 and TRBJ1-4; D not resolved. Germline V gene sequence: CDR1 SGHRS, CDR2 YFSETQ. With 0 bases removed from V and 2 bases from J, the gap between germline ends came to 5 bases. This CDR3 has 14 residues. This chain's CDR3 is CASSLGRTNEKLFF. Here the CDR3 DNA reads TGCGCCAGCAGCTTGGGGCGGACTAATGAAAAACTGTTTTTT.

This chain uses TRBV12-3 or TRBV12-4 with TRBJ2-1; 9 bases line up with TRBD2. V dropped 7 bases and J dropped 9; count of bases not matched to a gene: 7. The CDR3 is made up of 13 amino acids. CDR3 nucleotides: TGTGCCAGCAAGAGCGGGGGGCTATTTGAGCAGTTCTTC. It encodes CASKSGGLFEQFF.

The chain carries TRBV6-2 or TRBV6-3 and TRBJ2-7, with 15 positions matching TRBD2. CDR3 length: 18 amino acids. After removal of 2 bases from V and 2 bases from J, the junction contained 7 bases not matched to a gene. Germline lookup yields CDR1 MNHEY and CDR2 SVGEGT. The CDR3 protein is CASSYTGLAGGQAYEQYF. The CDR3, as DNA: TGTGCCAGCAGTTACACGGGACTAGCGGGAGGACAAGCCTACGAGCAGTACTTC.

The chain carries TRBV6-5 and TRBJ1-1; D unclear. The CDR3 has 13 residues. V was clipped by 6 bases and J by 3 bases, with 11 bases between them. The germline V gene encodes CDR1 MNHEY and CDR2 SVGAGI. The DNA for the CDR3 is TGTGCCAGCAGGGCACTGGGCGACACTGAAGCTTTCTTT. Residues: CASRALGDTEAFF.

This clonotype has more than one count but fewer than ten. This rearrangement joins TRBV28 to TRBJ2-5; weak D call: TRBD2 (5 bases). In germline, CDR1 is MDHEN, CDR2 SYDVKM. The length of the CDR3 is 14 residues. Trimming cost V 8 bases and J 4 bases, with 17 bases left between them. The CDR3 loop reads CASAPRRGLETQYF. CDR3 coding DNA: TGTGCCAGCGCGCCTCGCAGAGGGCTAGAGACCCAGTACTTC.

This clonotype was found many times. This chain joins TRBV20-1 and TRBJ2-7; TRBD2 aligns across 8 bases. Unmatched junction bases numbered 6, after V lost 2 bases and J lost 0 bases. This CDR3 has 15 residues. Germline V gene data show CDR1 as DFQATT and CDR2 as SNEGSKA (reference sequence). The CDR3 reads CSARHSGKSSYEQYF. The CDR3 DNA sequence: TGCAGTGCTAGACATAGCGGGAAGAGCTCCTACGAGCAGTACTTC.

J is TRBJ1-2 and V is TRBV6-2 or TRBV6-3, with 8 bases identical to TRBD1. Trimming removed 5 bases from V and 4 bases from J; junction bases left unmatched: 6. Germline V CDR1 and CDR2: MNHEY, SVGEGT. The CDR3 has 14 amino acids. CDR3 sequence: CASSTDRGGYGYTF. CDR3 sequence (DNA): TGTGCCAGCAGTACCGACAGGGGCGGCTATGGCTACACCTTC.

The genes are TRBV7-2 and TRBJ2-3, with 7 bases fitting TRBD2. V was clipped by 5 bases and J by 1 base; unmatched bases: 12. Germline assignment: CDR1 SGHTA and CDR2 FQGNSA. The CDR3 has 17 amino acids. CDR3 nucleotide sequence: TGTGCCAGCAGCCAGAGACTAGCCTCGCCCGGCACAGATACGCAGTATTTT. Protein: CASSQRLASPGTDTQYF.